This TCR beta chain was recovered during a study of technical replicates of blood from several donors. A single count supports this clone. Generated by immunoSEQ multiplex PCR, the TCRdb table keeps only in-frame clones and is missing some. This table holds 55,000 to 75,000 clones, about 87% found once. Trimming at V came to 0 bases and at J to 1 base, leaving 5 bases not matched to a gene. CDR3 size: 16 residues. Germline values: CDR1 ENHRY, CDR2 SYGVKD. Specimen: PBMCs. The chain joins TRBV10-3 to TRBJ1-1; 7 positions agree with TRBD1. The sequence derives from a human donor in good health. Some clones in this sample may be carry-over from other donors' samples. In DNA form, the CDR3 reads TGTGCCATCAGTGAGTCCAGACAGGGTTCGAACACTGAAGCTTTCTTT. It codes for CAISESRQGSNTEAFF.